This passage covers 25 T cell receptor beta chains from one sample sequenced in a study of prognosis after radiotherapy for stage I lung cancer. TCR beta CDR3 amplification from genomic DNA was performed by two-round multiplex PCR. The use of primers specific to each TRBV and TRBJ gene characterized first-round PCR. TCRdb redid the calling of the multiplex PCR reads with MiXCR, one entry per CDR3 protein. The table has about 26,000 distinct CDR3 sequences, approximately 29% seen once. The material was PBMCs, obtained before or after stereotactic body radiation therapy (not recorded which). The receptors were sampled from a donor aged 50 or older with non-small cell lung cancer.

This clonotype has ten or more counts. The V call is TRBV6-1, the J call TRBJ1-1; the D gene is possibly TRBD1 (5 bases). V was clipped by 5 bases and J by 6 bases, with 16 bases between them. From germline, CDR1 is MNHNS and CDR2 SASEGT. CDR3 length equals 14 residues. The CDR3 sequence: CASSNPGPGPEAFF. The CDR3 DNA follows: TGTGCCAGCAGTAATCCGGGGCCCGGCCCTGAAGCTTTCTTT.

This chain joins TRBV25-1 and TRBJ1-1, with no clear D. This CDR3 region has 13 residues. Trimming removed 3 bases from V and 4 bases from J, with 9 bases in between. Germline V gives CDR1 MGHDK, CDR2 SYGVNS. The CDR3: CASSEGGSTEAFF. In DNA form, the CDR3 reads TGTGCCAGCAGTGAGGGCGGGAGCACTGAAGCTTTCTTT.

This clonotype was found many times. CDR3 loop: CASSEGWGLNYGYTF. The CDR3 region has the DNA TGTGCCAGCAGTGAGGGTTGGGGTCTTAACTATGGCTACACCTTC. V and J are TRBV9 and TRBJ1-2; D is ambiguous. The CDR3 extends over 15 amino acids. Trimming shortened V by 5 bases and J by 1 base, and 15 bases separated the two germline ends. Germline CDR1 SGDLS, CDR2 YYNGEE. Full variable domain (outside the CDR3, taken from reference TRBV9 and TRBJ1-2): DSGVTQTPKHLITATGQRVTLRCSPRSGDLSVYWYQQSLDQGLQFLIQYYNGEERAKGNILERFSAQQFPDLHSELNLSSLELGDSALYFCASSEGWGLNYGYTFGSGTRLTVV.

This clonotype was seen more than once but under ten times. One end of the junction does not line up with germline, which may come from a read error. The V gene is TRBV12-3 or TRBV12-4, the J gene TRBJ2-7; D is perhaps TRBD1 or TRBD2 (6 bases each). CDR3 length: 13 amino acids. The CDR3 region has the DNA TGTTCCAGCACCCGCTCGAGGGGGGCCGAGCAGTACTTC. Protein product: CSSTRSRGAEQYF.

This clonotype was seen repeatedly, ten times or more. The chain carries TRBV6-1 and TRBJ2-3; D unresolved. The CDR3 is made up of 16 amino acids. V lost 0 bases and J lost 2, with 12 bases in between. The germline CDR1 and CDR2 sequences are MNHNS and SASEGT. CDR3 residues: CASSEALVGFTDTQYF. The CDR3 bases are TGTGCCAGCAGTGAAGCCTTAGTTGGCTTCACAGATACGCAGTATTTT.

The chain uses TRBV20-1 and TRBJ2-3; D may be TRBD2 (6 bases). The V end was cut by 3 bases, the J end by 2 bases, with 21 bases between. This CDR3 spans 17 amino acids. Germline values: CDR1 DFQATT, CDR2 SNEGSKA (reference sequence). The CDR3 sequence: CSASDPTPAGLTDTQYF. For the CDR3, the DNA is TGCAGTGCTAGCGACCCCACCCCGGCGGGACTCACAGATACGCAGTATTTT.

This clonotype was observed at least ten times. The chain recombines TRBV5-1 with TRBJ2-3; D could derive from TRBD1 or TRBD2 (5 bases each). V lost 2 bases, J lost 4 bases, and 20 bases lay in between. CDR1 and CDR2 from the germline V gene are SGHRS and YFSETQ. The CDR3 is 17 amino acids. The CDR3 loop reads CASSLIFWDHPPDTQYF. For the CDR3, the DNA is TGCGCCAGCAGCTTAATATTCTGGGACCACCCCCCAGATACGCAGTATTTT.

A note on this clonotype: One base away lies a much larger clone, so this may be a sequencing read error. The V gene is TRBV3-1, the J gene TRBJ1-3, with D unclear. This CDR3 region has 17 residues. The germline CDR1 and CDR2 sequences are LGHDT and YNNKEL (reference sequence). This CDR3 is CASSLRRTEVSGNTIHF. In DNA, the CDR3 is TGTGCCAGCAGCCTCCGAAGGACGGAAGTCTCTGGAAACACCATACATTTT.

A remark on this clonotype: A much larger clone is a single base away; this may be a read error. The chain couples TRBV19 to TRBJ2-1; 9 bases align to TRBD2. This CDR3 region has 16 residues. Per the germline V gene, CDR1 is LNHDA and CDR2 is SQIVND (reference sequence). The CDR3 region has the DNA TGTGCCAGTAGTATGGGCGGGAGGGCCCCTAACAATGAGAAGTTCTTC. Translated, it gives CASSMGGRAPNNEKFF.

At least ten counts were recorded for this clonotype. The chain combines TRBV7-6 with TRBJ2-5; 7 bases are shared with TRBD1. CDR3 length: 13 residues. Germline CDR1 SGHVS, CDR2 FNYEAQ. The V gene end was trimmed by 3 bases and the J gene end by 6 bases; junction bases not matched to a gene: 4. For the CDR3, the DNA is TGTGCCAGCAGCTTGACAGGGATGCAGACCCAGTACTTC. Translation gives CASSLTGMQTQYF.

This clonotype was seen many times. The chain combines TRBV28 with TRBJ2-3; the match to TRBD2 covers 7 bases. J gave up 0 bases and V 4 bases, and 7 bases lay outside the gene matches. Germline-derived CDR1 and CDR2 are MDHEN and SYDVKM. This CDR3 region has 16 residues. CDR3 sequence reads: CASSSSSGTSTDTQYF. CDR3 bases: TGTGCCAGCAGTTCCTCGAGCGGGACTAGCACAGATACGCAGTATTTT.

This clonotype was detected many times. The gene calls are TRBV18 and TRBJ2-1; D gene uncertain. The CDR3 is 13 amino acids. V was pared by 2 bases and J by 7 bases, with 9 bases between. Germline CDR1 and CDR2: KGHSH and LQKENI. The CDR3 loop is CASSPASANEQFF. CDR3 sequence (DNA): TGTGCCAGCTCACCAGCTTCCGCAAATGAGCAGTTCTTC. The complete variable domain, with remaining parts taken from reference TRBV18 and TRBJ2-1, reads NAGVMQNPRHLVRRRGQEARLRCSPMKGHSHVYWYRQLPEEGLKFMVYLQKENIIDESGMPKERFSAEFPKEGPSILRIQQVVRGDSAAYFCASSPASANEQFFGPGTRLTVL.

This clonotype was observed a few times. V and J are TRBV12-5 and TRBJ2-5, with D uncertain. CDR1 and CDR2 from the germline V gene are LGHNT and FRNRAP. V gave up 1 base and J gave up 7 bases, with 4 bases separating them. CDR3 length: 11 residues. CDR3 nucleotide sequence: TGTGCTAGTGGTTTGGGGGGGACCCAGTACTTC. It translates to CASGLGGTQYF.

This chain joins TRBV28 and TRBJ1-2; TRBD1 agrees at 8 bases. CDR1 and CDR2 (germline): MDHEN, SYDVKM. The CDR3 consists of 13 residues. V shed 6 bases and J 7 bases; nucleotides not matched to a gene: 7. The CDR3, as DNA: TGTGCCAGCAGCCTCGGGACAGGAGTTGGCTACACCTTC. It translates to CASSLGTGVGYTF.

This clonotype qualifies as medium-sized. The chain couples TRBV6-4 to TRBJ1-3, with unresolved D. The CDR3 totals 15 residues. Trimming shortened V by 6 bases and J by 0 bases, and 12 bases separated the two germline ends. Germline CDR1 and CDR2: MRHNA and SNTAGT. The CDR3 DNA is TGTGCCAGCAGATCACAGATTGACTCTGGAAACACCATATATTTT. Translating it yields CASRSQIDSGNTIYF.

This clonotype is medium-sized. V usage is TRBV11-2 and J usage is TRBJ2-3; 8 bases line up with TRBD2. Per the germline V gene, CDR1 is SGHAT and CDR2 is FQNNGV. The CDR3 loop spans 15 amino acids. After removal of 5 bases from V and 2 bases from J, the junction contained 6 bases not matched to a gene. CDR3 sequence: CASSHSGGFTDTQYF. The CDR3 region has the DNA TGTGCCAGCAGCCACTCGGGAGGGTTCACAGATACGCAGTATTTT.

This clonotype was recorded many times. V and J are TRBV7-2 and TRBJ2-1; D not certain. Germline CDR1 reads SGHTA; CDR2 reads FQGNSA. The CDR3 extends over 13 amino acids. V lost 3 bases, J lost 7 bases, and 10 bases lay in between. The CDR3 loop is CASSFGPRNEQFF. CDR3 nucleotide sequence: TGTGCCAGCAGCTTTGGACCGCGGAATGAGCAGTTCTTC.

A word on this clonotype: This may arise from a read error, as a much more abundant clone is one base away. This chain links TRBV15 with TRBJ1-4; D not resolved. Per germline, CDR1 LNHNV and CDR2 YYDKDF (reference sequence). This CDR3 comprises 16 residues. The CDR3 DNA reads TGTGCCGCCAGCAGAGAATCAGGCGGTAAAATTAAGAAACTGTTTTTT. The encoded protein is CAASRESGGKIKKLFF.

This clonotype has at least ten counts. The rearrangement joins TRBV6-1 to TRBJ1-6, with TRBD1 identical over 9 bases. CDR3 size: 14 residues. CDR1 is MNHNS, CDR2 SASEGT, per germline. J lost 7 bases, V lost 6 bases, and 4 bases had no gene match. CDR3 amino acids: CASRRQGVNSPLHF. CDR3 bases: TGTGCCAGCAGAAGACAGGGGGTGAATTCACCCCTCCACTTT.

Details on this clonotype: This may arise from a read error, as a much more abundant clone is one base away. The chain has TRBV12-3 or TRBV12-4 and TRBJ2-3; D is uncertain. The J call is uncertain, as TRBJ1-5 better fits the DNA end. The CDR3 covers 14 residues. CDR3 amino acids: CATQAGSKRDTQHF. The CDR3 DNA is TGTGCCACCCAGGCGGGGTCCAAGAGAGATACGCAGCATTTT.

This clonotype was seen once. The genes are TRBV5-1 and TRBJ2-2, with 13 bases lining up with TRBD2. After removal of 4 bases from V and 1 base from J, the junction contained 1 base not matched to a gene. Germline CDR1 reads SGHRS; CDR2 reads YFSETQ. This CDR3 is 16 amino acids long. The CDR3 here is CASSRLAGGNTGELFF. For the CDR3, the DNA is TGCGCCAGCAGCCGACTAGCGGGAGGGAACACCGGGGAGCTGTTTTTT.

This chain uses TRBV5-1 with TRBJ2-7, with D maybe TRBD1 (6 bases). Trimming removed 0 bases at V and 5 bases at J, with 15 bases between. The CDR3 length is 15 residues. Germline V gives CDR1 SGHRS, CDR2 YFSETQ. CDR3 residues: CASSLGLGGSDEQYF. In DNA form, the CDR3 reads TGCGCCAGCAGCTTGGGGCTAGGGGGAAGCGACGAGCAGTACTTC.

This clonotype has more than one count but fewer than ten. This rearrangement joins TRBV2 to TRBJ2-7; 12 bases align to TRBD1. Per the germline V gene, CDR1 is SNHLY and CDR2 is FYNNEI. J was trimmed by 5 bases and V by 1 base; bases with no gene match: 6. This CDR3 has 16 amino acids. CDR3 region: CASSEVRGTGGDEQYF. CDR3 coding DNA: TGTGCCAGCAGTGAAGTCAGGGGGACAGGGGGCGACGAGCAGTACTTC.

This clonotype is classed as medium-sized (0.01 to 0.1%). The chain is built from TRBV20-1 and TRBJ1-6; D may be TRBD1 (5 bases). The CDR3 contains 15 residues. Trimming left V 2 bases short and J 1 base short, with 9 bases between. In germline, CDR1 is DFQATT, CDR2 SNEGSKA (reference sequence). The CDR3 nucleotides are TGCAGTGCTAGACCGGGGGAATCCTATAATTCACCCCTCCACTTT. Amino acids: CSARPGESYNSPLHF.

Ten or more counts support this clonotype. The gene calls are TRBV7-2 and TRBJ1-5, with D possibly TRBD1 on 6 matching bases. V lost 4 bases, J lost 2 bases, and 21 bases lay in between. Germline-derived CDR1 and CDR2 are SGHTA and FQGNSA. CDR3 length: 18 amino acids. The CDR3 region is CASSSGRHYRVGNQPQHF. CDR3 coding DNA: TGTGCCAGCAGCTCAGGCCGTCACTACAGGGTGGGCAATCAGCCCCAGCATTTT.